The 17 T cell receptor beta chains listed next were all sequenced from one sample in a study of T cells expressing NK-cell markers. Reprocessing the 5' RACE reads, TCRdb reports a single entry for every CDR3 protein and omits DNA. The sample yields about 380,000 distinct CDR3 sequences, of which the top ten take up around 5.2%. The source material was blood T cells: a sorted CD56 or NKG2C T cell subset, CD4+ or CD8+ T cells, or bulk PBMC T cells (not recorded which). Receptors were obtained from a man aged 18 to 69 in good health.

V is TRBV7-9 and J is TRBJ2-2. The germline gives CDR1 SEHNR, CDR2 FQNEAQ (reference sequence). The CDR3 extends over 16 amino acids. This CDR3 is CASSLVFPSNTGELFF.

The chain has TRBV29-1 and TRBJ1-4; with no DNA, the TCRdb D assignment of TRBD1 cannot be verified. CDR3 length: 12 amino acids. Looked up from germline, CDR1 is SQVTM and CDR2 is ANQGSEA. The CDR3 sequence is CSVAGTGEKLFF.

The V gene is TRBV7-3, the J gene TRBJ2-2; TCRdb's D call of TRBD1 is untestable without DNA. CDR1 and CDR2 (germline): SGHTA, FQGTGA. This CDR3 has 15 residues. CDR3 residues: CASSLRQGFTGELFF.

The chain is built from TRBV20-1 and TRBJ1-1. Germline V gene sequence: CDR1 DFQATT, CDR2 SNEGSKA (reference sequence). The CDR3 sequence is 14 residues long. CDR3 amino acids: CSASLGPVNTEAFF.

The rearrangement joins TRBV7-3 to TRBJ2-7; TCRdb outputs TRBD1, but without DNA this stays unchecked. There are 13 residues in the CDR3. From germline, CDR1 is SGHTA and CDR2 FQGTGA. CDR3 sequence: CASSFDGGAEQYF. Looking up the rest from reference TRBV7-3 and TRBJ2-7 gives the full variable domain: GAGVSQTPSNKVTEKGKYVELRCDPISGHTALYWYRQSLGQGPEFLIYFQGTGAADDSGLPNDRFFAVRPEGSVSTLKIQRTERGDSAVYLCASSFDGGAEQYFGPGTRLTVT.

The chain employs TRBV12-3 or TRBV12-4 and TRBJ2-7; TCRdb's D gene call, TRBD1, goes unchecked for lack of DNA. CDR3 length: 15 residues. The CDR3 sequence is CASSFLQGGGYEQYF.

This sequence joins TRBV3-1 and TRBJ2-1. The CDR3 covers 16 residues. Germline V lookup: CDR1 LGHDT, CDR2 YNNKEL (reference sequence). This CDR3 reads CASSQDWKPPYNEQFF.

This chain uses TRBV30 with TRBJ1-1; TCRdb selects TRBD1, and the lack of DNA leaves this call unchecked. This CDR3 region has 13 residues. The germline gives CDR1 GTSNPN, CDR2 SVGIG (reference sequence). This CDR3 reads CAWSSQVNTEAFF. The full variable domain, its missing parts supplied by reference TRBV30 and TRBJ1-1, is SQTIHQWPATLVQPVGSPLSLECTVEGTSNPNLYWYRQAAGRGLQLLFYSVGIGQISSEVPQNLSASRPQDRQFILSSKKLLLSDSGFYLCAWSSQVNTEAFFGQGTRLTVV.

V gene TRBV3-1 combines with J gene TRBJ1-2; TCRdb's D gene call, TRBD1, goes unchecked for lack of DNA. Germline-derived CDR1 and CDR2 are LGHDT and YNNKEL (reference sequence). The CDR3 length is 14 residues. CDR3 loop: CASSYSDREYGYTF.

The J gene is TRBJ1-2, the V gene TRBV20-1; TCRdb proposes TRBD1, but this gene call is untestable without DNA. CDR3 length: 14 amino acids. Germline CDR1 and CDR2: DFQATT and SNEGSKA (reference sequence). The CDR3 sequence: CSAPGTGDPYGYTF.

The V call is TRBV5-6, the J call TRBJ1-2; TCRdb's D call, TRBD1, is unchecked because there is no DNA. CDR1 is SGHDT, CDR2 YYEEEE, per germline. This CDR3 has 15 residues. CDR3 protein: CASSLWDRDNYGYTF.

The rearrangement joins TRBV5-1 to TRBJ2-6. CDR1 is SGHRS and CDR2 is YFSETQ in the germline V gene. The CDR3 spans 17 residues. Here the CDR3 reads CASSGGYFGSGANVLTF.

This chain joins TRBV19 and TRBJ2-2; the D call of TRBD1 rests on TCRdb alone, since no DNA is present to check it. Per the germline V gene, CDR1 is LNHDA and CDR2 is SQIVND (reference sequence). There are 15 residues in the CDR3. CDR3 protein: CASRAGTGGYGELFF. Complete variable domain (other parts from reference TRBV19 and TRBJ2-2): DGGITQSPKYLFRKEGQNVTLSCEQNLNHDAMYWYRQDPGQGLRLIYYSQIVNDFQKGDIAEGYSVSREKKESFPLTVTSAQKNPTAFYLCASRAGTGGYGELFFGEGSRLTVL.

CDR3 sequence reads: CASREKETQYF. This sequence joins TRBV5-1 and TRBJ2-5. This CDR3 spans 11 amino acids. CDR1 and CDR2 (germline): SGHRS, YFSETQ.

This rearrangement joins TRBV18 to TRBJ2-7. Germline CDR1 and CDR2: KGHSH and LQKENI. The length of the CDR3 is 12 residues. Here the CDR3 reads CASSPRGDEQYF.

CDR3: CASSINPLQGGNTEAFF. This chain joins TRBV5-1 and TRBJ1-1. The CDR3 extends over 17 amino acids. Germline V CDR1 and CDR2: SGHRS, YFSETQ.

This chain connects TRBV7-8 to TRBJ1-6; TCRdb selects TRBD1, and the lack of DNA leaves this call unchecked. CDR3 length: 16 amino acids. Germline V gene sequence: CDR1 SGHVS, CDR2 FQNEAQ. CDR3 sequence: CASSLAIRAYNSPLHF.